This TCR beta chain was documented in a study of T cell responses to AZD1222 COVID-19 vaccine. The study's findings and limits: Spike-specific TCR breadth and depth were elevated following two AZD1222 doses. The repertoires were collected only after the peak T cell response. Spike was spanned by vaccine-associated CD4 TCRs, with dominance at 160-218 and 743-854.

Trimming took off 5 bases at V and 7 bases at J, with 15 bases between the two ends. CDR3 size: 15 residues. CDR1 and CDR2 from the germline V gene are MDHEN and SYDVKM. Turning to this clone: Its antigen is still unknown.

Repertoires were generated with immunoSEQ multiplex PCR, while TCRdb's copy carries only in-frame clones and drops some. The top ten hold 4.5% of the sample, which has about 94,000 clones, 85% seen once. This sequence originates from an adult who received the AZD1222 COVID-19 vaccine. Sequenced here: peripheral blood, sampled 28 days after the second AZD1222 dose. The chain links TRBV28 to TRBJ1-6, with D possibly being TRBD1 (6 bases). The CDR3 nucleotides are TGTGCCAGCAGTCCTGATGCCAGGGGAAATTCACCCCTCCACTTT. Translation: CASSPDARGNSPLHF.